Each of the 28 T cell receptor beta chains below was sequenced from the same sample in a study of T cell repertoires in cytomegalovirus infection. TCRdb reprocessed the reads with MiXCR, giving one entry per CDR3 protein. This table holds roughly 190,000 distinct CDR3 sequences, 9.5% found once. Source material: PBMCs. The receptors originated from a human donor in good health (CMV status not recorded). Some clones in this sample may be carry-over from other donors' samples.

This clonotype has just a few counts. The gene calls are TRBV28 and TRBJ2-5, with TRBD2 matching over 12 bases. The CDR3 has 16 amino acids. V lost 5 bases and J lost 2; bases outside the gene matches: 6. Germline CDR1 reads MDHEN; CDR2 reads SYDVKM. As DNA, the CDR3 is TGTGCCAGCAGTCAAGAACTAGCGGGGGGACAAGAGACCCAGTACTTC. Protein product: CASSQELAGGQETQYF.

The V call is TRBV6-2 or TRBV6-3, the J call TRBJ2-7; 11 bases are shared with TRBD2. The germline V gene has CDR1 MNHEY and CDR2 SVGEGT. This CDR3 contains 16 residues. The junction had 7 bases not matched to a gene; V was cut back by 4 bases and J by 2 bases. The chain's CDR3 is CASSSRLAGIAYEQYF. CDR3 bases: TGTGCCAGCAGTTCCCGACTAGCGGGGATAGCCTACGAGCAGTACTTC.

This clonotype was seen ten or more times. V is TRBV7-9 and J is TRBJ1-3; D is ambiguous. From germline, CDR1 is SEHNR and CDR2 FQNEAQ (reference sequence). The CDR3 consists of 13 residues. Trimming pared 4 bases from V and 4 bases from J, leaving 8 bases between. The CDR3 is CASSSSRGNTIYF. The CDR3, as DNA: TGTGCCAGCAGCTCGTCGCGAGGAAACACCATATATTTT.

This clonotype was seen a handful of times. The V gene is TRBV30, the J gene TRBJ2-1; the D is unclear. V gave up 2 bases and J gave up 4 bases, with 6 bases separating them. The CDR3 spans 12 residues. The germline V gene encodes CDR1 GTSNPN and CDR2 SVGIG (reference sequence). The CDR3 coding sequence is TGTGCCTGGAGTACCCCGTACAATGAGCAGTTCTTC. This gives the protein CAWSTPYNEQFF.

This clonotype was counted ten times or more. The chain combines TRBV28 with TRBJ2-7; 8 bases map to TRBD1. V dropped 5 bases and J dropped 5; count of bases not matched to a gene: 8. CDR1 MDHEN and CDR2 SYDVKM come from the germline V gene. The CDR3 sequence is 14 residues long. CDR3 amino acids: CASSPAGGGNEQYF. The CDR3 DNA reads TGTGCCAGCAGTCCCGCAGGGGGCGGGAACGAGCAGTACTTC. The whole variable domain, filled in from reference TRBV28 and TRBJ2-7, reads DVKVTQSSRYLVKRTGEKVFLECVQDMDHENMFWYRQDPGLGLRLIYFSYDVKMKEKGDIPEGYSVSREKKERFSLILESASTNQTSMYLCASSPAGGGNEQYFGPGTRLTVT.

Only a few counts were recorded for this clonotype. The chain links TRBV9 to TRBJ2-2; D is perhaps TRBD1 or TRBD2 (5 bases each). Trimming removed 3 bases at V and 4 bases at J, with 10 bases between. Per the germline V gene, CDR1 is SGDLS and CDR2 is YYNGEE. The length of the CDR3 is 14 residues. CDR3 region: CASSGDRLTGELFF. CDR3 DNA: TGTGCCAGCAGCGGGGACCGACTCACCGGGGAGCTGTTTTTT.

This rearrangement joins TRBV20-1 to TRBJ1-1, with 9 positions matching TRBD1. Germline V gene sequence: CDR1 DFQATT, CDR2 SNEGSKA (reference sequence). This CDR3 contains 16 residues. V shed 6 bases, J shed 0 bases, and the junction held 11 bases outside the gene matches. The CDR3 DNA is TGCAGTGCCGAGGGACGGACAGGGGACATGAACACTGAAGCTTTCTTT. It yields the protein CSAEGRTGDMNTEAFF.

J is TRBJ2-5 and V is TRBV28; 8 bases map to TRBD2. The germline CDR1 and CDR2 sequences are MDHEN and SYDVKM. Trimming took 4 bases from V and 5 from J; bases not matched to a gene: 6. This CDR3 comprises 14 residues. The CDR3 sequence is CASSWAGGGETQYF. The DNA of the CDR3 is TGTGCCAGCAGTTGGGCCGGGGGGGGGGAGACCCAGTACTTC.

This clonotype has just a few counts. This sequence joins TRBV19 and TRBJ2-2, with D tentatively TRBD1 (6 bases). V was shortened by 9 bases and J by 2 bases, with 16 bases between the two germline ends. CDR3 length equals 15 residues. Germline CDR1 is LNHDA and CDR2 is SQIVND (reference sequence). As DNA, the CDR3 is TGTGCCAGCCGTCAACGGGACACTAACACCGGGGAGCTGTTTTTT. Translating it yields CASRQRDTNTGELFF.

The genes are TRBV19 and TRBJ2-5; 9 bases map to TRBD1. The V and J ends lost 5 bases and 2 bases, in that order; junction bases with no gene match: 18. Germline V CDR1 and CDR2: LNHDA, SQIVND (reference sequence). The CDR3 runs 19 residues. CDR3: CASSLGQGKTDPPQETQYF. The CDR3 nucleotides read TGTGCCAGTAGTCTAGGACAGGGGAAAACTGACCCTCCTCAAGAGACCCAGTACTTC.

The chain has TRBV5-8 and TRBJ1-1; D gene unclear. The V gene lost 0 bases and the J gene lost 0 bases, with 9 bases spanning the gap. The CDR3 is 15 residues long. Germline assignment: CDR1 SGHTS and CDR2 YDEGEE. The CDR3 region has the DNA TGTGCCAGCAGCTTGGCCCCGAACATGAACACTGAAGCTTTCTTT. This translates into CASSLAPNMNTEAFF.

In this sample, this clonotype turned up many times. The chain's CDR3 is CASSPSRNYQAYNEQFF. CDR3 bases: TGTGCCAGCAGTCCAAGCCGAAACTATCAGGCCTACAATGAGCAGTTCTTC. This rearrangement joins TRBV12-3 or TRBV12-4 to TRBJ2-1; D uncertain. The CDR3 loop spans 17 amino acids. Trimming left V 5 bases short and J 2 bases short, with 19 bases between.

This clonotype showed up many times. This chain connects TRBV11-2 to TRBJ1-4, with unresolved D. The CDR3 runs to 14 residues. CDR1 and CDR2 from the germline V gene are SGHAT and FQNNGV. V gave up 6 bases and J gave up 5 bases, with 13 bases separating them. As DNA, the CDR3 is TGTGCCAGCAGGCCGGCACGGAGAAATGAAAAACTGTTTTTT. Translated: CASRPARRNEKLFF.

Ten or more counts support this clonotype. The V call is TRBV20-1, the J call TRBJ2-2; TRBD1 matches 8 bases. V shed 6 bases, J shed 0 bases, and the junction held 6 bases outside the gene matches. Germline V gene lookup returns CDR1 DFQATT and CDR2 SNEGSKA (reference sequence). This CDR3 spans 15 amino acids. CDR3 loop: CSARRDRTNTGELFF. The CDR3 DNA reads as TGCAGTGCCAGACGGGACAGGACGAACACCGGGGAGCTGTTTTTT.

As for this clonotype: A much larger clone differs from this one at a single base, so this may be a read error. The chain uses TRBV7-2 and TRBJ1-5; D is uncertain. The CDR3 sequence is 13 residues long. Germline loops: CDR1 SGHTA, CDR2 FQGNSA. V was pared by 10 bases and J by 4 bases, with 14 bases between. The DNA of the CDR3 is TGTGCCAACAGTAGGACGGCTAATCAGCCCCAGCATTTT. Amino acids: CANSRTANQPQHF.

This clonotype was seen many times. The CDR3 nucleotides are TGTGCCATCAGTGAGTCCGGGACAGGTGTGAACACTGAAGCTTTCTTT. It yields the protein CAISESGTGVNTEAFF. V is TRBV10-3 and J is TRBJ1-1; 8 nucleotides line up with TRBD1. CDR3 length: 16 amino acids. Trimming at V came to 0 bases and at J to 0 bases, leaving 3 bases not matched to a gene. Germline values: CDR1 ENHRY, CDR2 SYGVKD.

This clonotype has ten or more counts. The chain recombines TRBV4-1 with TRBJ2-6; 9 bases agree with TRBD2. Germline V gene sequence: CDR1 MGHRA, CDR2 YSYEKL. The trim removed 0 bases at V and 1 base at J, leaving 7 bases unmatched. This CDR3 region has 19 residues. The CDR3 DNA follows: TGCGCCAGCAGCCAAGACGTCGCGGGGGGGATTTCTGGGGCCAACGTCCTGACTTTC. Its protein is CASSQDVAGGISGANVLTF.

Only one count was recorded for this clonotype. The chain recombines TRBV4-2 with TRBJ2-1; unclear D gene. CDR3 length: 17 residues. CDR1 and CDR2 (germline): LGHNA, YNFKEQ. Trimming removed 0 bases from V and 2 bases from J, with 14 bases in between. The CDR3 loop reads CASSQEGQSQAYNEQFF. In nucleotides, the CDR3 is TGTGCCAGCAGCCAAGAGGGCCAGTCCCAGGCCTACAATGAGCAGTTCTTC.

This clonotype has more than one count but fewer than ten. The chain uses TRBV19 and TRBJ1-3, with a weak D call TRBD1 (6 bases). V lost 4 bases to trimming and J lost 0 bases, with 10 bases between them. The CDR3 contains 15 residues. From germline, CDR1 is LNHDA and CDR2 SQIVND (reference sequence). This CDR3 reads CASSSGQSSGNTIYF. CDR3 sequence (DNA): TGTGCCAGTAGTAGCGGACAGTCCTCTGGAAACACCATATATTTT.

The chain has TRBV7-2 and TRBJ1-3; unclear D gene. V shed 1 base and J shed 0 bases, with 10 bases lying between them. Per germline, CDR1 SGHTA and CDR2 FQGNSA. CDR3 length: 16 residues. This CDR3 reads CASSLVFTGSGNTIYF. The CDR3 DNA follows: TGTGCCAGCAGCTTAGTGTTCACGGGCTCTGGAAACACCATATATTTT.

This clonotype was found many times. The genes are TRBV7-2 and TRBJ2-7; 12 bases line up with TRBD2. The CDR3 runs to 16 residues. After removal of 2 bases from V and 4 bases from J, the junction contained 6 bases not matched to a gene. In germline, CDR1 is SGHTA, CDR2 FQGNSA. The CDR3 sequence: CASSLYRLAGGYEQYF. CDR3 nucleotide sequence: TGTGCCAGCAGCTTATACCGCCTAGCGGGAGGGTACGAGCAGTACTTC.

The table lists this clonotype with many counts. The chain is built from TRBV7-2 and TRBJ2-3; 10 bases fit TRBD2. Germline V gene data show CDR1 as SGHTA and CDR2 as FQGNSA. Trimming removed 8 bases from V and 8 bases from J; junction bases left unmatched: 16. The CDR3 sequence is 16 residues long. The CDR3 here is CASREPGTSVVGTQYF. The CDR3 coding sequence is TGTGCCAGCCGAGAACCCGGGACTAGCGTTGTGGGTACGCAGTATTTT.

This clonotype was detected ten times or more. This sequence joins TRBV7-2 and TRBJ1-1; perhaps TRBD1 as D (6 bases). This CDR3 spans 13 amino acids. The ends were cut back, 5 bases at V and 11 bases at J, with 18 bases in the middle. CDR1 is SGHTA and CDR2 is FQGNSA in the germline V gene. The CDR3 loop reads CASSPGRGAVAFF. The CDR3 DNA reads TGTGCCAGCAGCCCCGGACGGGGGGCGGTGGCTTTCTTT.

This sequence joins TRBV5-6 and TRBJ2-7, with D tentatively TRBD1 (5 bases). CDR3 length equals 14 residues. Germline V CDR1 and CDR2: SGHDT, YYEEEE. Trimming stripped 1 base from V and 6 bases from J, with 14 bases between. CDR3 bases: TGTGCCAGCAGCTTGTTCCAGGGTCGGGCCGAGCAGTACTTC. Translated: CASSLFQGRAEQYF.

This clonotype was seen at least ten times. This chain uses TRBV7-2 with TRBJ2-7, with D maybe TRBD1 (6 bases). V was clipped by 5 bases and J by 3 bases, with 17 bases between them. CDR3 length: 15 residues. Per the germline V gene, CDR1 is SGHTA and CDR2 is FQGNSA. The chain's CDR3 is CASSLWVGGSYEQYF. CDR3 DNA sequence: TGTGCCAGCAGCCTCTGGGTAGGGGGTAGCTACGAGCAGTACTTC. Using reference TRBV7-2 and TRBJ2-7 for the parts outside the CDR3, the full variable domain is GAGVSQSPSNKVTEKGKDVELRCDPISGHTALYWYRQSLGQGLEFLIYFQGNSAPDKSGLPSDRFSAERTGGSVSTLTIQRTQQEDSAVYLCASSLWVGGSYEQYFGPGTRLTVT.

This clonotype was picked up a small number of times. This rearrangement joins TRBV7-9 to TRBJ2-3, with 7 nucleotides matching TRBD2. The length of the CDR3 is 16 residues. Germline trimming cut 1 base from V and 0 bases from J; bases unmatched to any gene: 4. Germline V gives CDR1 SEHNR, CDR2 FQNEAQ (reference sequence). The DNA of the CDR3 is TGTGCCAGCAGCTTAGGTCTTAGCGGGAGCACAGATACGCAGTATTTT. Encoded protein: CASSLGLSGSTDTQYF.

This clonotype occurred many times. The chain links TRBV7-2 to TRBJ2-1, with a possible D match to TRBD2 (6 bases). CDR3 length: 15 residues. CDR1 SGHTA and CDR2 FQGNSA come from the germline V gene. V shed 0 bases and J shed 15 bases, with 21 bases lying between them. For the CDR3, the DNA is TGTGCCAGCAGCTTAGCCCAGACCGGGGGAGGCGTTCGGTTCTTC. It translates to CASSLAQTGGGVRFF.

This clonotype was recorded many times. This chain connects TRBV6-1 to TRBJ1-5; D call uncertain. Germline V CDR1 and CDR2: MNHNS, SASEGT. There are 14 residues in the CDR3. The ends were cut back, 3 bases at V and 0 bases at J, with 6 bases in the middle. As DNA, the CDR3 is TGTGCCAGCAGTGAGTTATATAGCAATCAGCCCCAGCATTTT. Amino acid sequence: CASSELYSNQPQHF.